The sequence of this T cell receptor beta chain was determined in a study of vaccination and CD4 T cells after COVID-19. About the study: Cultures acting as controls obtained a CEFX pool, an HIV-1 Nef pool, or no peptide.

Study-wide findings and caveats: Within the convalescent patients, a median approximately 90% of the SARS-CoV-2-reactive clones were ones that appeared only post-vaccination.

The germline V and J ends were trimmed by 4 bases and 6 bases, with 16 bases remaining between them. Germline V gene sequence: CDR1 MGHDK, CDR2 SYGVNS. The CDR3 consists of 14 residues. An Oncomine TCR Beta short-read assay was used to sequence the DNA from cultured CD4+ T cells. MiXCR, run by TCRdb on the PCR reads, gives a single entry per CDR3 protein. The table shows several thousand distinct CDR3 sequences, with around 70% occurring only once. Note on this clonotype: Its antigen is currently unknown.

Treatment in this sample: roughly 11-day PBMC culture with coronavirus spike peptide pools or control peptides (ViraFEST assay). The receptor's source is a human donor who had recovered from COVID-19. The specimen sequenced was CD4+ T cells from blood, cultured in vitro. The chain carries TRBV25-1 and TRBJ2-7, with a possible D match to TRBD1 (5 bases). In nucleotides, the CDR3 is TGTGCCAGCAGTGGCAGGGTTCAGTCGGGCGAGCAGTACTTC. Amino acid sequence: CASSGRVQSGEQYF.